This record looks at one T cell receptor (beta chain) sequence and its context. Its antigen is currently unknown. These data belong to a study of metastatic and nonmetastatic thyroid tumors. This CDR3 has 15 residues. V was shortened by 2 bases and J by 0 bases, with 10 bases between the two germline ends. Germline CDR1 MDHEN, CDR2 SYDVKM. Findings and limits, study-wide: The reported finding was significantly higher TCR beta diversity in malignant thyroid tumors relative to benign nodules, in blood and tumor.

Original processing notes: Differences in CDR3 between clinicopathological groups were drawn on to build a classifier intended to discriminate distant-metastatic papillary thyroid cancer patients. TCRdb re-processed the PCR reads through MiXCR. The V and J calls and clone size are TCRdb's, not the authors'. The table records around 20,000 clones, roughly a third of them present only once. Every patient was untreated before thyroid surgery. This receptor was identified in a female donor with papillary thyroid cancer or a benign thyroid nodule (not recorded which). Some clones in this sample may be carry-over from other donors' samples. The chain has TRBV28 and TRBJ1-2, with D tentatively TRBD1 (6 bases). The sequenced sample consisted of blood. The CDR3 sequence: CASSLRGKANYGYTF. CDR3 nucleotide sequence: TGTGCCAGCAGTTTAAGGGGGAAAGCTAACTATGGCTACACCTTC.